This T cell receptor (beta chain) was identified in a study of T-cell memory formation after mild COVID-19. For the study at large: TCR clusters were mostly confined to one donor each.

The CDR3 totals 18 residues. One entry per CDR3 protein results from TCRdb running MiXCR on the 5' RACE reads. Of hundreds of thousands of distinct CDR3 sequences listed, 15% to 20% are singletons. The study, taken as a whole, reports: Pre-infection memory harbored some responding clones, suggesting cross-reactive memory joined. Specificity for SARS-CoV-2 was not confirmed among the second-wave clones peaking on day 37.

A word on this clonotype: Its specificity is not known.

The origin of this receptor is an adult woman who had mild COVID-19 (a few samples of this study predate the infection). Cell type and time point are not known. The sample was PBMCs or a T cell subset sorted from them (not recorded which). The chain links TRBV21-1 to TRBJ2-1; no check of the table's D call, TRBD2, against the DNA was made. TRBV21-1 is given as a pseudogene. The CDR3 DNA reads TGTGCCAGCAACGAGGGCCCACTAGCGGGAGGTGCGTACAATGAGCAGTTCTTC. It specifies CASNEGPLAGGAYNEQFF.